Listed below are T cell receptor beta chains from one sample, sequenced in a study of CD8 T cells in Susac syndrome. Using its own MiXCR run on the immunoSEQ multiplex PCR reads, TCRdb lists one record per CDR3 protein. The top ten clones hold more than 0.06% of a sample with around 300,000 distinct CDR3 sequences, 92% of them seen once. Material: CD4+ T cells from PBMCs. The receptors stem from a human donor with multiple sclerosis. The CDR3 runs from the conserved cysteine through the conserved F or W. D genes are given only for firm matches. Size is omitted from some rows. Given values are once, few, many or a class for expanded clones.

d_gene,v_gene,abundance,j_gene,len,CDR3nt,CDR3aa
TRBD2,TRBV4-1,NA,TRBJ2-2,17,TGCGCCAGCAGCCAAGTGGTAGCGGGAGTGCACACCGGGGAGCTGTTTTTT,CASSQVVAGVHTGELFF
TRBD1,TRBV11-2,NA,TRBJ2-3,15,TGTGCCAGCAGAGCGAGGACAGGACGCACAGATACGCAGTATTTT,CASRARTGRTDTQYF
NA,TRBV5-1,NA,TRBJ1-2,16,TGCGCCAGCAGCTTGGCCGGGGGGCGCATCGAGAATGGCTACACCTTC,CASSLAGGRIENGYTF
NA,TRBV29-1,NA,TRBJ2-1,12,TGCAGCGTTGAAGTGGGTTCCCCCCCCGGGTTCTTC,CSVEVGSPPGFF
TRBD1,TRBV18,NA,TRBJ1-1,17,TGTGCCAGCTCACCACGATTAGAACAGGGGGCGACGGCTGAAGCTTTCTTT,CASSPRLEQGATAEAFF
NA,TRBV24-1,NA,TRBJ1-2,13,TGTGCCACCAGTGAGCGGTACCGGGATGGCCACACCTTC,CATSERYRDGHTF
TRBD1,TRBV19,NA,TRBJ2-7,15,TGTGCCAGTAGTACGGGACAGGGGATCTCCTACGAGCAGTACTTC,CASSTGQGISYEQYF
NA,TRBV4-1,NA,TRBJ1-5,15,TGCGCCAGCAGCCAACTTTATCAGAGTAGTCAGCCCCAGCATTTT,CASSQLYQSSQPQHF
NA,TRBV5-5,NA,TRBJ1-1,13,TGTGCCAGCAGCTTGAATTGGGGCCAAGAAGCTTTCTTT,CASSLNWGQEAFF
TRBD2,TRBV29-1,NA,TRBJ2-1,16,TGCAGCGTTGGGGGTAGCGGGAGGGCCGGGGGCGATGAGCAGTTCTTC,CSVGGSGRAGGDEQFF
TRBD1,TRBV19,once,TRBJ1-1,15,TGTGCCAGTAGCGACAGGGGCGCAATGAACACTGAAGCTTTCTTT,CASSDRGAMNTEAFF
NA,TRBV5-1,NA,TRBJ1-5,13,TGCGCCAGCAGCCCTTCGACGGGGCAGCCCCAGCATTTT,CASSPSTGQPQHF
NA,TRBV9,NA,TRBJ1-1,16,TGTGCCAGCAGCGTACAAGGGGCAGCCATGAACACTGAAGCTTTCTTT,CASSVQGAAMNTEAFF
TRBD2,TRBV5-4,NA,TRBJ2-5,14,TGTGCCAGCAGCCCCGGGGGGATCCAAGAGACCCAGTACTTC,CASSPGGIQETQYF
NA,TRBV4-2,NA,TRBJ2-3,17,TGTGCCAGCAGCCAAGAAGTCACCGCCGGCCGCCCAGATACGCAGTATTTT,CASSQEVTAGRPDTQYF
NA,TRBV7-2,NA,TRBJ2-7,12,TGTGCCAGCAGCTTAGACCTAGACGAGCAGTACTTC,CASSLDLDEQYF
NA,TRBV14,NA,TRBJ2-7,13,TGTGCCAGCAGCTCCCGACTCAACTACGAGCAGTACTTC,CASSSRLNYEQYF
NA,TRBV12-3/TRBV12-4,few,TRBJ1-1,13,TGTGCCAGCAGTTTAACTACGAACACTGAAGCTTTCTTT,CASSLTTNTEAFF
NA,TRBV7-9,NA,TRBJ2-2,14,TGTGCCAGCAGCCCCTTTTCGAACACCGGGGAGCTGTTTTTT,CASSPFSNTGELFF
TRBD2,TRBV28,NA,TRBJ2-7,14,TGTGCCAGCAGTTTACCAGCGGGAGTCCGCGAGCAGTACTTC,CASSLPAGVREQYF
NA,TRBV6-5,NA,TRBJ1-1,15,TGTGCCAGCAGGACATGGGACACCTTGAACACTGAAGCTTTCTTT,CASRTWDTLNTEAFF
TRBD1,TRBV7-2,NA,TRBJ2-5,15,TGTGCCAGCAGCTTAGTCCGACAGGGAAGGGAGACCCAGTACTTC,CASSLVRQGRETQYF